This T cell receptor beta chain emerged from a study of blood T cell repertoires in COVID-19. Overall study: Acute-phase and convalescent COVID-19 samples originated in the United States, Italy and Spain. T cells, B-cell-depleted T cells, or PBMCs provided the cDNA or gDNA that served as material.

Repertoires were generated with immunoSEQ multiplex PCR, while TCRdb's copy carries only in-frame clones and drops some. The sample includes roughly 190,000 clones, around four fifths of them seen just once. V was clipped by 1 base and J by 2 bases, with 9 bases between them. Germline V gives CDR1 MNHEY, CDR2 SMNVEV (reference sequence). This CDR3 region has 15 residues. The chain has TRBV27 and TRBJ1-5, with D possibly being TRBD1 (5 bases). The receptor was isolated from a man aged 50 to 59 with active or convalescent COVID-19. Source material: peripheral blood. The CDR3 loop is CASSLLGEGNQPQHF. CDR3 DNA: TGTGCCAGCAGTTTATTAGGGGAGGGCAATCAGCCCCAGCATTTT.